This entry describes one TCR beta chain. No antigen is known for it. RNA was extracted and reverse transcribed into cDNA as the sequencing template. Some clones are missing from TCRdb's copy, which holds only in-frame ones; the method was immunoSEQ multiplex PCR. The sample holds 130,000 to 150,000 clones, 51% seen once. The data were obtained in a study of CD8+ T cells in alopecia areata. Study-level background: Tofacitinib lasted 6 to 18 months, then 6 months off drug. The study, taken as a whole, reports: Higher clonality was seen in lesional scalp than in normal scalp, especially in alopecia totalis/universalis.

In germline, CDR1 is LNHNV, CDR2 YYDKDF (reference sequence). The V end lost 5 bases, the J end lost 4 bases, and 14 bases lay between the germline ends. The CDR3 covers 14 residues. The study team obtained lesional scalp punch biopsies and peripheral blood from alopecia areata patients. The J gene is TRBJ2-5, the V gene TRBV15, with D tentatively TRBD1 (6 bases). Sequenced here: CD4+ T cells sorted from blood, sampled at week 0. The sequence came from a human donor with alopecia areata. The CDR3 nucleotides read TGTGCCACCAGCGGCCCCCCAGGGGTAGAGACCCAGTACTTC. Translating it yields CATSGPPGVETQYF.